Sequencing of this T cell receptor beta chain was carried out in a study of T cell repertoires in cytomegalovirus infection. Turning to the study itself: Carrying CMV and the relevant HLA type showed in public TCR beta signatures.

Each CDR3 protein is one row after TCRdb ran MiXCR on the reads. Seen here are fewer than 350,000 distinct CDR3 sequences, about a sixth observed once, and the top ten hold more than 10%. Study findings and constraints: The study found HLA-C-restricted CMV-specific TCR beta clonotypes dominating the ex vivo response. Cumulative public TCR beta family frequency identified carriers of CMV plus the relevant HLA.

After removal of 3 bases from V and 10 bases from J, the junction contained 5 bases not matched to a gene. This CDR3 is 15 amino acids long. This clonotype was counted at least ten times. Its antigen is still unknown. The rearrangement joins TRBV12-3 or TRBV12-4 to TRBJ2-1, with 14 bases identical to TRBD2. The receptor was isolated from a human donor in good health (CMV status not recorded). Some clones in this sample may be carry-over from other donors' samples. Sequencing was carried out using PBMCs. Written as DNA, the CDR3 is TGTGCCAGCAGTTTGACTAGCGGGGGGGCCAGGGAGCAGTTCTTC. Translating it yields CASSLTSGGAREQFF.